This T cell receptor (beta chain) was recorded in a study of somatic mutations in cytotoxic T cells in rheumatoid arthritis. General study results and limits: CD8+ clonality rose with age in rheumatoid arthritis patients, not healthy controls.

Once isolated by positive magnetic bead selection, the CD4+ and CD8+ cells had their purity checked by flow cytometry. Clones were sequenced by immunoSEQ multiplex PCR, and TCRdb holds only the in-frame ones, with some missing. The profile shows tens of thousands of clones, approximately 86% of them singletons. The CDR3 runs to 20 residues. From germline, CDR1 is SNHLY and CDR2 FYNNEI. After removal of 3 bases from V and 1 base from J, the junction contained 17 bases not matched to a gene. This clone appeared once. The antigen is unknown. This chain links TRBV2 with TRBJ2-1; TRBD2 matches 8 bases. Sequencing was performed on CD8+ T cells sorted from blood. The TCR comes from an adult with rheumatoid arthritis. CDR3 in amino acids: CASSDESGRRLLRSYNEQFF. In nucleotides, the CDR3 is TGTGCCAGCAGTGATGAGAGCGGGAGACGGTTATTGAGGTCCTACAATGAGCAGTTCTTC.